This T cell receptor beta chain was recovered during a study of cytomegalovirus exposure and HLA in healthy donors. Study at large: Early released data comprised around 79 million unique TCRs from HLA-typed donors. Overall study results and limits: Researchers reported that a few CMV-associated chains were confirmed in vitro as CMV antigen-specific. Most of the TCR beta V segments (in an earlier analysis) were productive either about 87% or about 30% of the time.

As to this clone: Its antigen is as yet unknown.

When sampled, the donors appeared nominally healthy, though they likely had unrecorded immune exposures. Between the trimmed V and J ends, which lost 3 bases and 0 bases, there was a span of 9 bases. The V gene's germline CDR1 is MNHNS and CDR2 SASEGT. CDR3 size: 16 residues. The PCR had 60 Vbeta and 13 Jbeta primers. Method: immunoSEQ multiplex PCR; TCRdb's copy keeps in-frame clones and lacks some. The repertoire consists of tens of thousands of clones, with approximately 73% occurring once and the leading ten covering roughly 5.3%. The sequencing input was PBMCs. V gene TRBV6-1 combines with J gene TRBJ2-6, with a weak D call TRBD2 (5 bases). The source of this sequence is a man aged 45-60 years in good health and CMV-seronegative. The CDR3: CASSDGGLSGANVLTF. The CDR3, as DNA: TGTGCCAGCAGTGACGGCGGACTCTCTGGGGCCAACGTCCTGACTTTC.